Sequencing of this T cell receptor (beta chain) was carried out in a study of glioma-infiltrating T cells. Study observations and caveats: Tissue and blood shared very few CDR3 sequences. Non-neoplastic patients had below-expected tissue-blood divergence, while all gliomas exceeded expectation.

This clonotype was detected only a few times. Antigen specificity is unknown. Amplification of TCR alpha and beta CDR3 regions from RNA used iRepertoire nested multiplex PCR. One-step reverse transcription and amplification started from roughly 100-400 ng of tissue mRNA or PBMC total RNA. TCRdb recomputed calls from the multiplex PCR reads with MiXCR, one row per CDR3 protein. Here the sample spans 90,000 to 100,000 distinct CDR3 sequences, approximately 40% being singletons. The CDR3 extends over 12 amino acids. The V and J ends lost 2 bases and 4 bases respectively, with 8 bases between them. The germline V gene has CDR1 GTSNPN and CDR2 SVGIG (reference sequence).

The sequence derives from a human donor with low-grade glioma or glioblastoma, undergoing nonglioma brain surgery, or in good health (not recorded which). This chain uses TRBV30 with TRBJ1-2; D ambiguous. Sequencing input: glioma tissue, nonneoplastic brain tissue, or PBMCs (not recorded which). The CDR3 is CAWSSGSYGYTF. In DNA, the CDR3 is TGTGCCTGGAGTTCAGGATCCTATGGCTACACCTTC. Full variable domain (missing parts from reference TRBV30 and TRBJ1-2): SQTIHQWPATLVQPVGSPLSLECTVEGTSNPNLYWYRQAAGRGLQLLFYSVGIGQISSEVPQNLSASRPQDRQFILSSKKLLLSDSGFYLCAWSSGSYGYTFGSGTRLTVV.